Described below is a single T cell receptor beta chain sequence and its context. What it binds is not known. This entry is derived from a study of chemoradiotherapy in HPV16-positive cancers. Across the whole study: Candidate HPV-specific clones and shared TCR motifs came from two HPV16-positive patients. Study-level points and caveats: Non-HPV-specific T cells did not expand in tumors during treatment, whereas candidate HPV-specific clones and E7-related motifs did.

The V segment lost 5 bases and the J segment 8 bases; nucleotides outside the gene matches: 11. Per germline, CDR1 SGHVS and CDR2 FQNEAQ. The CDR3 length is 15 residues. Profiling relied on immunoSEQ multiplex PCR, and the TCRdb table lists in-frame clones only, not all of them. The profile shows under 14,000 clones, approximately 69% of them singletons. The chain combines TRBV7-8 with TRBJ1-1; 10 bases are a match to TRBD1. The receptor's source is a human donor with HPV-associated anogenital cancer. Specimen collection occurred from a patient who underwent chemoradiotherapy. CDR3 nucleotide sequence: TGTGCCAGCAGCCAAGACAGGGGGCGTTGGGAAGAAGCTTTCTTT. The encoded protein is CASSQDRGRWEEAFF.